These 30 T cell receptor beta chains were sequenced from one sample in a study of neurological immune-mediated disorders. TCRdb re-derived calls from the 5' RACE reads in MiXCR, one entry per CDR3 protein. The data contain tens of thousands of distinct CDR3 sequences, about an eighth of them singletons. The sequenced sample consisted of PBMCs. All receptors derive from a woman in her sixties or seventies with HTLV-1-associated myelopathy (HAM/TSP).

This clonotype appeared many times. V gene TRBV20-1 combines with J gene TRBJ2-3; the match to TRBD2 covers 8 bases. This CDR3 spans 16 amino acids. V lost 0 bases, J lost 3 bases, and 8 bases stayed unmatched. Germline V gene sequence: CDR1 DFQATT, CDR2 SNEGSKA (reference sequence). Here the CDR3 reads CSARDPSGRWTDTQYF. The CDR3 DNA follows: TGCAGTGCTAGAGATCCTAGCGGGCGTTGGACAGATACGCAGTATTTT.

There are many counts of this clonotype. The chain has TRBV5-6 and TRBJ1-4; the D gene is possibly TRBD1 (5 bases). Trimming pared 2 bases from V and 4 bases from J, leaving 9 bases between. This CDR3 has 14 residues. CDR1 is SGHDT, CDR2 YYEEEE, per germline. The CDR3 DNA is TGTGCCAGCAGCTTCGGGGACGTTAATGAAAAACTGTTTTTT. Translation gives CASSFGDVNEKLFF. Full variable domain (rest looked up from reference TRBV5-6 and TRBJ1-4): DAGVTQSPTHLIKTRGQQVTLRCSPKSGHDTVSWYQQALGQGPQFIFQYYEEEERQRGNFPDRFSGHQFPNYSSELNVNALLLGDSALYLCASSFGDVNEKLFFGSGTQLSVL.

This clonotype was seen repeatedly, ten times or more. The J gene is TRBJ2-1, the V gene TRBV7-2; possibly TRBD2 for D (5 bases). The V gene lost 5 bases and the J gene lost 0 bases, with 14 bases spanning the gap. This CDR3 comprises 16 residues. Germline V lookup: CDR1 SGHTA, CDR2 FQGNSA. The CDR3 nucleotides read TGTGCCAGCAGCCCCGACTCGGGGAGCTCCTACAATGAGCAGTTCTTC. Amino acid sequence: CASSPDSGSSYNEQFF.

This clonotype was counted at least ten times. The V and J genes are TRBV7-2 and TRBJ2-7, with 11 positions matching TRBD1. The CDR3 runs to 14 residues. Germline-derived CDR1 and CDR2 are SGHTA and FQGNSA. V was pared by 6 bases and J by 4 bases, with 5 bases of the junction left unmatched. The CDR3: CASRGGQGAYEQYF. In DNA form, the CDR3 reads TGTGCCAGCAGGGGAGGACAGGGGGCTTACGAGCAGTACTTC.

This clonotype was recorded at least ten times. The CDR3 region is CASSLGPSGNEREQFF. CDR3 coding DNA: TGCGCCAGCAGCTTGGGTCCTAGCGGGAATGAACGTGAGCAGTTCTTC. V and J are TRBV5-1 and TRBJ2-1, with TRBD2 identical over 9 bases. This CDR3 comprises 16 residues. Trimming at V came to 0 bases and at J to 9 bases, leaving 10 bases not matched to a gene. CDR1 SGHRS and CDR2 YFSETQ come from the germline V gene.

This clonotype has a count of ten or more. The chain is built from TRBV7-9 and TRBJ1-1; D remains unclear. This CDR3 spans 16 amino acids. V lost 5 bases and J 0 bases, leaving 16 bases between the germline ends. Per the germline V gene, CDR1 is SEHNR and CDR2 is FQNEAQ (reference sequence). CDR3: CASSPWPQQMNTEAFF. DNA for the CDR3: TGTGCCAGCAGCCCTTGGCCACAACAGATGAACACTGAAGCTTTCTTT.

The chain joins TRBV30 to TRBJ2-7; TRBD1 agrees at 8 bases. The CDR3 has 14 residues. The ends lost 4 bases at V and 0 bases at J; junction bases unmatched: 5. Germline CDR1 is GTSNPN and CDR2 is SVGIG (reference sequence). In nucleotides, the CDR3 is TGTGCCTGGAAAGCAGGGGGCATCTCCTACGAGCAGTACTTC. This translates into CAWKAGGISYEQYF.

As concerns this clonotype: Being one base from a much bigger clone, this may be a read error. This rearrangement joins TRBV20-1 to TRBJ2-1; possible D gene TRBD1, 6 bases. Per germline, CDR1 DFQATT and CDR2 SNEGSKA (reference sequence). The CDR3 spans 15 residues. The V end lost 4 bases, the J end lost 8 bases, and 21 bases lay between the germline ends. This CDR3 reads CSATTPGHGHYEQFF. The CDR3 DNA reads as TGCAGTGCTACGACCCCGGGACATGGTCACTATGAGCAGTTCTTC.

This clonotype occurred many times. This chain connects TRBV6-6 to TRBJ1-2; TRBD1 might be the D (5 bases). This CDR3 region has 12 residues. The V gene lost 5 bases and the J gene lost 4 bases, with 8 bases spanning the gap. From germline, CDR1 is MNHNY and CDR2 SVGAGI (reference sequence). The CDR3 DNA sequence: TGTGCCAGCAGTACCGACAGCTATGGCTACACCTTC. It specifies CASSTDSYGYTF.

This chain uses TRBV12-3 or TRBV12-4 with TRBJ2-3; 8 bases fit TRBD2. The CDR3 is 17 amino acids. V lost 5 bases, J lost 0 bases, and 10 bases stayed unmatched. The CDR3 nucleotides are TGTGCCAGCAGTCCCAGACAGCCTAGCGGGAGCACAGATACGCAGTATTTT. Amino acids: CASSPRQPSGSTDTQYF.

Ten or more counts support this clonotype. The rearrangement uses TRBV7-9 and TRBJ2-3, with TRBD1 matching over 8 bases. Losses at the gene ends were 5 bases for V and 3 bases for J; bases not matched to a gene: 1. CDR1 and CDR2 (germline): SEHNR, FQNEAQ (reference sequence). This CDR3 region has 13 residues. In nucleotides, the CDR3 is TGTGCCAGCAGCCACAGGGGGACAGATACGCAGTATTTT. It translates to CASSHRGTDTQYF.

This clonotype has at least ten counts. This CDR3 is CASSLQENYEQYF. The CDR3 DNA sequence: TGCGCCAGCAGCCTCCAGGAGAACTACGAGCAGTACTTC. The V and J genes are TRBV5-1 and TRBJ2-7; D not certain. The ends were cut back, 4 bases at V and 3 bases at J, with 11 bases in the middle. From germline, CDR1 is SGHRS and CDR2 YFSETQ. The CDR3 totals 13 residues.

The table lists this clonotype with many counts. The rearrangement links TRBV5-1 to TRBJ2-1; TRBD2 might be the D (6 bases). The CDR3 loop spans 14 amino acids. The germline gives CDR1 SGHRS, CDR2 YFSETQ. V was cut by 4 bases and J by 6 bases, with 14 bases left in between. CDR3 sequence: CASSMEGGFNEQFF. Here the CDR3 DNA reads TGCGCCAGCAGCATGGAGGGCGGGTTCAATGAGCAGTTCTTC.

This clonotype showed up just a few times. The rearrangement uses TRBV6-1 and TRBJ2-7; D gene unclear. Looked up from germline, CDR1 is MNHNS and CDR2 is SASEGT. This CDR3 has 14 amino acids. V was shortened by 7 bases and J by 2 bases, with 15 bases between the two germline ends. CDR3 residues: CASTAAWQAYEQYF. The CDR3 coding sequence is TGTGCCAGCACCGCTGCTTGGCAGGCCTACGAGCAGTACTTC.

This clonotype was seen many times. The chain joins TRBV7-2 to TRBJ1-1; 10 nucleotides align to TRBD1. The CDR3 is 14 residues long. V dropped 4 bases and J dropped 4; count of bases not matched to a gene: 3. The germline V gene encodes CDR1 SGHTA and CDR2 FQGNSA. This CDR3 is CASSSTGGGTEAFF. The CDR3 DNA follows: TGTGCCAGCAGCTCGACAGGGGGCGGCACTGAAGCTTTCTTT.

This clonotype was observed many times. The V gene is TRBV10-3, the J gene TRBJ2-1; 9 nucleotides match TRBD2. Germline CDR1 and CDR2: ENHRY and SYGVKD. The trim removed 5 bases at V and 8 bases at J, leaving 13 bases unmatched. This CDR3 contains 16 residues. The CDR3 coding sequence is TGTGCCATCAGTCTAAGTAGTAGCGGGGGAAATCATGAGCAGTTCTTC. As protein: CAISLSSSGGNHEQFF.

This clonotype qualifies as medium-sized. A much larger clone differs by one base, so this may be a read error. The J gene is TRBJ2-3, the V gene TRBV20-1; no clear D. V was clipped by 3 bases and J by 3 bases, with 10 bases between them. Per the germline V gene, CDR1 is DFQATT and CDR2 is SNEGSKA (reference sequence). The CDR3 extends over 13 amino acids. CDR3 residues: CSAREGLTDTQYF. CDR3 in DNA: TGCAGTGCTAGGGAAGGGTTAACAGATACGCAGTATTTT.

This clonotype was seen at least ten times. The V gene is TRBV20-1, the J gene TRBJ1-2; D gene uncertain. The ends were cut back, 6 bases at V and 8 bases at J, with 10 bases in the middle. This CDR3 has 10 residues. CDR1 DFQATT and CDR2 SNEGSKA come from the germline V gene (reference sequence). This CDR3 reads CSASSGGYTF. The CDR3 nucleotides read TGCAGTGCCTCGTCAGGAGGCTACACCTTC.

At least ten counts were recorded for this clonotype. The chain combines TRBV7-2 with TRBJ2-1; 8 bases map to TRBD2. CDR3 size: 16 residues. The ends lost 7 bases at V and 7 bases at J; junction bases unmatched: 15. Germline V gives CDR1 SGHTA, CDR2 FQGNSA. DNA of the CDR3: TGTGCCAGCACCTTCCGCGGGGGGAAAGTTTTGAATGAGCAGTTCTTC. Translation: CASTFRGGKVLNEQFF.

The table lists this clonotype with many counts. The CDR3 coding sequence is TGTGCCAGCAGCTTGGCCGAGGGACGGCCCTACGAGCAGTACTTC. Its translation: CASSLAEGRPYEQYF. The chain is built from TRBV5-5 and TRBJ2-7; possibly TRBD1 or TRBD2 for D (5 bases each). CDR1 and CDR2 from the germline V gene are SGHKS and YYEKEE (reference sequence). The CDR3 length is 15 residues. Trimming took off 0 bases at V and 2 bases at J, with 12 bases between the two ends.

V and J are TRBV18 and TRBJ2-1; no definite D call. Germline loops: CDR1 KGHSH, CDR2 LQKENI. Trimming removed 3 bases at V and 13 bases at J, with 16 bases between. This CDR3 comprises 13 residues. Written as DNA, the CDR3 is TGTGCCAGCTCACCGACCGGTACATGGGATCAGTTCTTC. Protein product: CASSPTGTWDQFF.

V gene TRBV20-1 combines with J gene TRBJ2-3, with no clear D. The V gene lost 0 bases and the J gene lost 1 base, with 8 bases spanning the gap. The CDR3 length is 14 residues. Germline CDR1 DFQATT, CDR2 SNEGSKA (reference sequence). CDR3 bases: TGCAGTGCTAGAGATCGCGGCGGCACAGATACGCAGTATTTT. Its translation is CSARDRGGTDTQYF.

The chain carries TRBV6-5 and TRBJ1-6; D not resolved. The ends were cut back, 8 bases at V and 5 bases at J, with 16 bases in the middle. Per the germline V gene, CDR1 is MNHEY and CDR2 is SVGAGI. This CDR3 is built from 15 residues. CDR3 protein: CASSLRAPDNSPLHF. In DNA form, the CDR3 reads TGTGCCAGCTCCCTGAGGGCACCAGATAATTCACCCCTCCACTTT.

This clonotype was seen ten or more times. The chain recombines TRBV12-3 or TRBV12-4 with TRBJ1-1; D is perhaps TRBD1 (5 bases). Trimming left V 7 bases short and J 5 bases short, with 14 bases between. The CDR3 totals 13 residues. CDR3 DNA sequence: TGTGCCAGCAATTGGGGTCGGGGGACTGAAGCTTTCTTT. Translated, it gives CASNWGRGTEAFF.

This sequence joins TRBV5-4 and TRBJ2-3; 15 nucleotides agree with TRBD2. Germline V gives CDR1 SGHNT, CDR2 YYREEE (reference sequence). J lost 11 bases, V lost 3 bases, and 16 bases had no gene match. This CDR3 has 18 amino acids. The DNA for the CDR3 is TGTGCCAGCAGCTCTGGACTAGCGGGGGGGCTGTCGGGCCTTAGGCAGTATTTT. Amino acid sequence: CASSSGLAGGLSGLRQYF.

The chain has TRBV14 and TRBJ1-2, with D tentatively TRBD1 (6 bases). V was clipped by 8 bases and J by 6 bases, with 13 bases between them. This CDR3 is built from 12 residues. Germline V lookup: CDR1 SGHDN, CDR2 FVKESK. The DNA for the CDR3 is TGTGCCAGCCTGGGGGCGGGGCATGGCTACACCTTC. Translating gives CASLGAGHGYTF.

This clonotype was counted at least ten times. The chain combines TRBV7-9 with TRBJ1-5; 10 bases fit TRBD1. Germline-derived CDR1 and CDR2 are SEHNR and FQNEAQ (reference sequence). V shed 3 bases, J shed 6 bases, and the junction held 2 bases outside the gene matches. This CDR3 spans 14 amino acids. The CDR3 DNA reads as TGTGCCAGCAGCTTCGGGACAGGGGTTCAGCCCCAGCATTTT. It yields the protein CASSFGTGVQPQHF.

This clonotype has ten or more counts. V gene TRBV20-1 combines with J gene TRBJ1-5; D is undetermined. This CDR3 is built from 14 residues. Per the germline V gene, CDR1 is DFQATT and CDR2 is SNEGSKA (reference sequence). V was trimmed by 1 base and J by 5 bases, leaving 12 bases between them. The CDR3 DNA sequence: TGCAGTGCTAGAGTCCCGGGGAGGGATCAGCCCCAGCATTTT. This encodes CSARVPGRDQPQHF.

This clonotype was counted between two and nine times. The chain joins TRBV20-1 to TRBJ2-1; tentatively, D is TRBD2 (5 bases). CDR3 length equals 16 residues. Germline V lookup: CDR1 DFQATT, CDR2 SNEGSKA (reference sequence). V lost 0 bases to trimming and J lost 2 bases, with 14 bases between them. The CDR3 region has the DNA TGCAGTGCTAGAGATCTGGCGAGCGGAACCTACAATGAGCAGTTCTTC. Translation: CSARDLASGTYNEQFF.

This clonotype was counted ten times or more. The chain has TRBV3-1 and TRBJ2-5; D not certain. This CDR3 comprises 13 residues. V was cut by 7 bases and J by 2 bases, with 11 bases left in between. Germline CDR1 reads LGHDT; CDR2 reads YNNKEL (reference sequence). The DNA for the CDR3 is TGTGCCAGCAAAAAAGGATATCAAGAGACCCAGTACTTC. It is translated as CASKKGYQETQYF.